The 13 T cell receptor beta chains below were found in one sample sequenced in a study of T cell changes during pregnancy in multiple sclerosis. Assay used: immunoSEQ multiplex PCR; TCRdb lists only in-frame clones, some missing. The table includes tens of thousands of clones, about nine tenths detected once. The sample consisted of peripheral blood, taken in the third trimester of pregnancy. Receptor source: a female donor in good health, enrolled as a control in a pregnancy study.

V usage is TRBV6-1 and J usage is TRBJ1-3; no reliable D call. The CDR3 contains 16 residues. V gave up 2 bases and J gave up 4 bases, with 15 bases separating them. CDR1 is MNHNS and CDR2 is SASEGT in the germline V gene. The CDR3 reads CASSELGRPSGNTIYF. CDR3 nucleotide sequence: TGTGCCAGCAGTGAATTGGGCAGGCCTTCCGGAAACACCATATATTTT.

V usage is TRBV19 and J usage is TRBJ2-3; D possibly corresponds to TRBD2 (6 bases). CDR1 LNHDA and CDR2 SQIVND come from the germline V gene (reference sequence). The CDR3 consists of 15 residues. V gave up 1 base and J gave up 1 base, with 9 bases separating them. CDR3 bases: TGTGCCAGTAGTATAGTAACGGGGGGCACAGATACGCAGTATTTT. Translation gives CASSIVTGGTDTQYF.

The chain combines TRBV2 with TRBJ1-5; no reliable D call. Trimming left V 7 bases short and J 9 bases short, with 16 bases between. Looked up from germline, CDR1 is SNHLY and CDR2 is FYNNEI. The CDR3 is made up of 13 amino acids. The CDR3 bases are TGTGCCAGCACTGACCGGGATCGGGGGCCCCAGCATTTT. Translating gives CASTDRDRGPQHF. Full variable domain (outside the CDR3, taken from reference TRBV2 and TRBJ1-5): EPEVTQTPSHQVTQMGQEVILRCVPISNHLYFYWYRQILGQKVEFLVSFYNNEISEKSEIFDDQFSVERPDGSNFTLKIRSTKLEDSAMYFCASTDRDRGPQHFGDGTRLSIL.

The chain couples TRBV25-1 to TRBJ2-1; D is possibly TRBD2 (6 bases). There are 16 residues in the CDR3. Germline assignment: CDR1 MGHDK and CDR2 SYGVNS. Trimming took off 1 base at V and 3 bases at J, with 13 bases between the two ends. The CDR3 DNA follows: TGTGCCAGCAGTGAATCGGACGGGGGTTTCTACAATGAGCAGTTCTTC. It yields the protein CASSESDGGFYNEQFF.

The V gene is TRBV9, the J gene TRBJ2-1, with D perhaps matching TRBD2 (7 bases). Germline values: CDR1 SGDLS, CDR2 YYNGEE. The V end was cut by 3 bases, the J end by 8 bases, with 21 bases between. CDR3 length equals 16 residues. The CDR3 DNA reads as TGTGCCAGCAGCGGCCGTGCGGGGGCTCCCCCATATGAGCAGTTCTTC. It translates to CASSGRAGAPPYEQFF.

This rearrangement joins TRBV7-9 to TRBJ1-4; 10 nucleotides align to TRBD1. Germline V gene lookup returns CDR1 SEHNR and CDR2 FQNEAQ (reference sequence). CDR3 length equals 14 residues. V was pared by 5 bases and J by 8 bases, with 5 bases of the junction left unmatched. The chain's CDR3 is CASSQGQGNEKLFF. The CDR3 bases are TGTGCCAGCAGCCAGGGACAGGGGAACGAAAAACTGTTTTTT.

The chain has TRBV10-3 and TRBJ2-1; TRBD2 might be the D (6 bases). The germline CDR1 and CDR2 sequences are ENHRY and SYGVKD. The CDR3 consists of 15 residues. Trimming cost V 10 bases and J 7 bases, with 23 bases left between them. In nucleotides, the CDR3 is TGTGCCACCTATATCGGGGCGGGGTCTGGAAATGAGCAGTTCTTC. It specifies CATYIGAGSGNEQFF.

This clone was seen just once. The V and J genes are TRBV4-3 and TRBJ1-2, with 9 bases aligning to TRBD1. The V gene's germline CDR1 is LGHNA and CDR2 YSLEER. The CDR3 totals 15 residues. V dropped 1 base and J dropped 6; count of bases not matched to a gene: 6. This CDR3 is CASSQGWDRADGYTF. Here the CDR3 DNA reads TGCGCCAGCAGCCAAGGCTGGGACAGGGCCGATGGCTACACCTTC.

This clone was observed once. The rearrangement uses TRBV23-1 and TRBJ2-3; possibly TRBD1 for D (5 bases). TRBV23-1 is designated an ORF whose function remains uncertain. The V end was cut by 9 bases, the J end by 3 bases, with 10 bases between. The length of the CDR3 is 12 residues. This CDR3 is CARATATDTQYF. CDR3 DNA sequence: TGCGCCAGAGCGACAGCTACAGATACGCAGTATTTT.

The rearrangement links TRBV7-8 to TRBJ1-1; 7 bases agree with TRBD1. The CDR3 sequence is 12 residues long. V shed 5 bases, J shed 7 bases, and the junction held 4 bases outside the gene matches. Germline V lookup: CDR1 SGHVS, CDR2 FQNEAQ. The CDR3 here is CASSPDRVEAFF. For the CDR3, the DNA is TGTGCCAGCAGCCCAGACAGGGTTGAAGCTTTCTTT.

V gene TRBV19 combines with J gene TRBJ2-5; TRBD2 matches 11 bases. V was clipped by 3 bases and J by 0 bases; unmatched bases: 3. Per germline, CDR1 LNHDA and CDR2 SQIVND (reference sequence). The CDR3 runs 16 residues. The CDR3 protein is CASSIGTSGYQETQYF. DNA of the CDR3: TGTGCCAGTAGTATCGGGACTAGCGGCTACCAAGAGACCCAGTACTTC.

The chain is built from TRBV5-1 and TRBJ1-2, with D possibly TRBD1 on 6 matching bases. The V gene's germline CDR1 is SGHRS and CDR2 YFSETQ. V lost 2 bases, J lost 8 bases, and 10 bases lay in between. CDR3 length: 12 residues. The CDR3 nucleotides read TGCGCCAGCAGCTTAGACAGGCCGGGCTACACCTTC. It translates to CASSLDRPGYTF.

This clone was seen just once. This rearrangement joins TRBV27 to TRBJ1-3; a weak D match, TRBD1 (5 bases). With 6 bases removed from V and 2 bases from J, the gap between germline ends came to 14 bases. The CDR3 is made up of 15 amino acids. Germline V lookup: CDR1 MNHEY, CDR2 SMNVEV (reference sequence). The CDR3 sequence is CASSPSGRAGNTIYF. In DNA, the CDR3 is TGTGCCAGCAGCCCCTCGGGCAGGGCTGGAAACACCATATATTTT.